This T cell receptor beta chain is drawn from a study of shared clonotypes between healthy human individuals. A word on this clone: Its antigen remains unidentified.

Only in-frame clones appear in the TCRdb table, and some are missing; sequencing was by immunoSEQ multiplex PCR. Of roughly 2.6 million clones listed, over 85% were seen once; the top ten hold 0.14%. Study-level points and caveats: A handful of donors had roughly 5% of their naive CD4 clonotypes in common.

Donors, without exception, were Caucasian adults residing in Nashville, Tennessee. Trimming stripped 2 bases from V and 7 bases from J, with 6 bases between. The CDR3 consists of 12 residues. In germline, CDR1 is SNHLY, CDR2 FYNNEI. Source material: naive CD4+ T cells sorted from blood. The subset here: CD45RA+ positively selected. The receptor's source is a man younger than 35 in good health. V gene TRBV2 combines with J gene TRBJ1-5, with D uncertain. The CDR3 DNA reads TGTGCCAGCAGTGAATCGACGCAGCCCCAGCATTTT. Protein: CASSESTQPQHF.